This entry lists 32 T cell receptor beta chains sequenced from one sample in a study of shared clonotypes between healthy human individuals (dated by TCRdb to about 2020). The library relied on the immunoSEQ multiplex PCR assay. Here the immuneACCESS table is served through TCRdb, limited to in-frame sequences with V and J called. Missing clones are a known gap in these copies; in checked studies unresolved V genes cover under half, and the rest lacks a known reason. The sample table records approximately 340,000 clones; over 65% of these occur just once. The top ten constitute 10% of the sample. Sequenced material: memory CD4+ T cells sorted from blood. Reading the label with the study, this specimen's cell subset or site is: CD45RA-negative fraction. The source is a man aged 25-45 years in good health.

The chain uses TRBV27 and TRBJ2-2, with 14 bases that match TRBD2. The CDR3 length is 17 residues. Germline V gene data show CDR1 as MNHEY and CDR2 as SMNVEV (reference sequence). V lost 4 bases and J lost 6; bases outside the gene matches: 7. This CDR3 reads CASSSLGLAGGSGELFF. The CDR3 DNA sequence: TGTGCCAGCAGTTCCTTAGGACTAGCGGGAGGTTCCGGGGAGCTGTTTTTT.

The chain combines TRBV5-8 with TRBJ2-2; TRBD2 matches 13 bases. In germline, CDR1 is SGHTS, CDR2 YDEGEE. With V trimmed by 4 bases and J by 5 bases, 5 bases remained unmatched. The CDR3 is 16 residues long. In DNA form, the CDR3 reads TGTGCCAGCAGCCATGGGACTAGCGGGATTACCGGGGAGCTGTTTTTT. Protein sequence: CASSHGTSGITGELFF.

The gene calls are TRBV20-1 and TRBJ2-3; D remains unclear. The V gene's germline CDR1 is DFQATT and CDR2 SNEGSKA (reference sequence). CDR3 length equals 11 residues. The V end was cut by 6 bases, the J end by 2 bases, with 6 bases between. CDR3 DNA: TGCAGTGCATTTACCACAGATACGCAGTATTTT. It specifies CSAFTTDTQYF.

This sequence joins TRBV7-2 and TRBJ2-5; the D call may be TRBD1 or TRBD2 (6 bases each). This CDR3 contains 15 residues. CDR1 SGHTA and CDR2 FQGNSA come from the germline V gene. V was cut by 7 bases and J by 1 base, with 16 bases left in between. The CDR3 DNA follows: TGTGCCAGCACCCCTTTAAAGGGGGGCCAAGAGACCCAGTACTTC. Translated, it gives CASTPLKGGQETQYF.

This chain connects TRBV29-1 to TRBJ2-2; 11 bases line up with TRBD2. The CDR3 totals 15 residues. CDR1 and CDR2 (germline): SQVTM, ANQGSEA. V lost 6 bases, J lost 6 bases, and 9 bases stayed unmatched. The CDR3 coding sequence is TGCAGCGTGCGTGTTAGCGGGAGGGCCCCCGGGGAGCTGTTTTTT. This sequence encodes CSVRVSGRAPGELFF.

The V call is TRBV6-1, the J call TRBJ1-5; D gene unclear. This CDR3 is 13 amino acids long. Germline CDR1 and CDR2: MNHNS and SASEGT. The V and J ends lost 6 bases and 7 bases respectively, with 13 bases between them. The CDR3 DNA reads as TGTGCCAGCAGCTCAGGATCGAGGCAGCCCCAGCATTTT. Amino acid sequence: CASSSGSRQPQHF.

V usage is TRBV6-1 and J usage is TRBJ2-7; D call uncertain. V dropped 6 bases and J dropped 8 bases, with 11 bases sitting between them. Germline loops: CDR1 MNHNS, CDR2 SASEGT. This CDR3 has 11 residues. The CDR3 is CASSLSSKQYF. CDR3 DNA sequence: TGTGCCAGCAGCCTTTCTAGTAAGCAGTACTTC.

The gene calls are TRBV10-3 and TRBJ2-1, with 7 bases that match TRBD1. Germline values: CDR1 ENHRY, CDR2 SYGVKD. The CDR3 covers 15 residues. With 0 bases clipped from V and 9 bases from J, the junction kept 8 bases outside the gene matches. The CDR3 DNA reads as TGTGCCATCAGTGAGTCGTATGAAGGACAGGTTGAGCAGTTCTTC. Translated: CAISESYEGQVEQFF.

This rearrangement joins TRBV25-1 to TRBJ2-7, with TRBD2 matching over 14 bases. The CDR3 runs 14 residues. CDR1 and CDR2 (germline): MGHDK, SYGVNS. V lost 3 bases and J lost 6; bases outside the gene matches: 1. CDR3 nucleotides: TGTGCCAGCAGTGAGGGACTAGCGGGAGCCGAGCAGTACTTC. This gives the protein CASSEGLAGAEQYF.

The CDR3 sequence: CASSQDTGGANTGELFF. CDR3 in DNA: TGTGCCAGCAGCCAAGACACGGGAGGGGCGAACACCGGGGAGCTGTTTTTT. The chain uses TRBV4-2 and TRBJ2-2; the match to TRBD2 covers 8 bases. This CDR3 is 17 amino acids long. Germline CDR1 LGHNA, CDR2 YNFKEQ. Trimming at V came to 0 bases and at J to 0 bases, leaving 3 bases not matched to a gene.

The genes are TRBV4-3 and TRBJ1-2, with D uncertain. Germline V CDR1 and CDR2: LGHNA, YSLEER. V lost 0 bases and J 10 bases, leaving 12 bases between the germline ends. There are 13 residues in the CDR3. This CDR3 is CASSQDRADYYTF. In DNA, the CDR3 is TGCGCCAGCAGCCAAGATCGAGCGGACTACTACACCTTC.

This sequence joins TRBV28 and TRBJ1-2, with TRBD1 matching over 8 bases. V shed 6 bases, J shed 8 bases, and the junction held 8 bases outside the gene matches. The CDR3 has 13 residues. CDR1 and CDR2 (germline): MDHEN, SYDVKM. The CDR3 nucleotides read TGTGCCAGCAGCGCTGCAGACAGGGGAGGCTACACCTTC. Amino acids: CASSAADRGGYTF.

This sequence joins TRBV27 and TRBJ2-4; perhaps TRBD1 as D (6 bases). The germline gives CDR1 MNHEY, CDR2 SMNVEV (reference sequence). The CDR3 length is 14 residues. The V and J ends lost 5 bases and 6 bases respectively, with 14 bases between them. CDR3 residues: CASSQTGSVNIQYF. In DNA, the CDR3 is TGTGCCAGCAGTCAGACAGGTTCTGTAAACATTCAGTACTTC.

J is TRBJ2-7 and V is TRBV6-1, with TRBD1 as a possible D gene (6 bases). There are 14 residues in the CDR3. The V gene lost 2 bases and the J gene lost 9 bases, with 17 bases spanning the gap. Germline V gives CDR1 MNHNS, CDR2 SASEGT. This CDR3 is CASSELRTAVGQYF. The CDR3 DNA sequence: TGTGCCAGCAGTGAACTCAGGACAGCCGTCGGGCAGTACTTC.

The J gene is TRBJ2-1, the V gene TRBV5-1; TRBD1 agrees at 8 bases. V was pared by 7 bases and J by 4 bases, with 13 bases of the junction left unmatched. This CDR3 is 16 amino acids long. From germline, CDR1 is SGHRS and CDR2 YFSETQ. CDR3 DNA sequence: TGCGCCAGCTCCCCAGGGGGCCCCACACTGTACAATGAGCAGTTCTTC. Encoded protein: CASSPGGPTLYNEQFF.

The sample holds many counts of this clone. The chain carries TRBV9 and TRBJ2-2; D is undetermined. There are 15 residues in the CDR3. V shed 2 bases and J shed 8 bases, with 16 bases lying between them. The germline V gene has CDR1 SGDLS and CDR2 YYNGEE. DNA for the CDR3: TGTGCCAGCAGCGTTCTCGGGTCCCAGATAGGGGAGCTGTTTTTT. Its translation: CASSVLGSQIGELFF. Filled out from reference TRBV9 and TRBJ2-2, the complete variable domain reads DSGVTQTPKHLITATGQRVTLRCSPRSGDLSVYWYQQSLDQGLQFLIQYYNGEERAKGNILERFSAQQFPDLHSELNLSSLELGDSALYFCASSVLGSQIGELFFGEGSRLTVL.

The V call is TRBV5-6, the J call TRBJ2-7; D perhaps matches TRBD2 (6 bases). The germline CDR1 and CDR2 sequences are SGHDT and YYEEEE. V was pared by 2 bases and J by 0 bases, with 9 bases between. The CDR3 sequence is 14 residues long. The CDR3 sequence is CASSFEAGSYEQYF. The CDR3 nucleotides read TGTGCCAGCAGCTTCGAAGCGGGCTCCTACGAGCAGTACTTC.

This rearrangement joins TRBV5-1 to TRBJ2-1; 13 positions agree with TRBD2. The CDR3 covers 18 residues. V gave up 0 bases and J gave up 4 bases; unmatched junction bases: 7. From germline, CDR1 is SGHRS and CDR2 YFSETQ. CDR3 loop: CASSLVGTSGIKYNEQFF. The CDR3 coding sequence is TGCGCCAGCAGCTTGGTGGGGACTAGCGGGATAAAATACAATGAGCAGTTCTTC.

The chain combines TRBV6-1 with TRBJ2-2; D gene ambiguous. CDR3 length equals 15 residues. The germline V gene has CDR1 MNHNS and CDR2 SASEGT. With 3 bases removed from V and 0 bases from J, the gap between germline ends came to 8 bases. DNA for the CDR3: TGTGCCAGCAGTGAGTTCGGTACGAACACCGGGGAGCTGTTTTTT. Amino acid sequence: CASSEFGTNTGELFF.

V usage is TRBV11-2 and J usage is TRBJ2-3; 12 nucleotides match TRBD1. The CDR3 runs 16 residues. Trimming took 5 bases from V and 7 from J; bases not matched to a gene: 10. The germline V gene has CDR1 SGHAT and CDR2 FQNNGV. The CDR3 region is CASSRAGTGGGYTQYF. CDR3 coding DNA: TGTGCCAGCAGCCGAGCCGGGACAGGGGGCGGTTATACGCAGTATTTT.

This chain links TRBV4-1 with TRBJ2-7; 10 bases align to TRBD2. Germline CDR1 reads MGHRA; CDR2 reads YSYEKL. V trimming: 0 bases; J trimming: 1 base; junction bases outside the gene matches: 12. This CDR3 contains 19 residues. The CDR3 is CASSQEVAGGSVESYEQYF. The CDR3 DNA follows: TGCGCCAGCAGCCAAGAAGTAGCGGGAGGTTCAGTGGAGTCCTACGAGCAGTACTTC.

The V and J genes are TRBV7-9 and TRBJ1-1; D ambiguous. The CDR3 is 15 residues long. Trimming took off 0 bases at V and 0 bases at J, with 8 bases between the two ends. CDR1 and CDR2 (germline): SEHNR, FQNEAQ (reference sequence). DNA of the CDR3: TGTGCCAGCAGCTTAGCTTCACCGATGAACACTGAAGCTTTCTTT. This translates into CASSLASPMNTEAFF.

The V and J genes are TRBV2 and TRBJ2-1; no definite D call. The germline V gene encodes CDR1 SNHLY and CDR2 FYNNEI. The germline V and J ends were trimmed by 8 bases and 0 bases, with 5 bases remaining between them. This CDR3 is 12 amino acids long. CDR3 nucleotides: TGTGCCAGCGGGCTCTCCTACAATGAGCAGTTCTTC. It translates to CASGLSYNEQFF.

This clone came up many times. Here the CDR3 DNA reads TGCGCCAGCAGCTTTTCGACAGTGAGCTCCTACGAGCAGTACTTC. It codes for CASSFSTVSSYEQYF. This rearrangement joins TRBV5-1 to TRBJ2-7; TRBD1 might be the D (5 bases). Trimming removed 2 bases from V and 0 bases from J, with 12 bases in between. The CDR3 totals 15 residues. Germline CDR1 is SGHRS and CDR2 is YFSETQ.

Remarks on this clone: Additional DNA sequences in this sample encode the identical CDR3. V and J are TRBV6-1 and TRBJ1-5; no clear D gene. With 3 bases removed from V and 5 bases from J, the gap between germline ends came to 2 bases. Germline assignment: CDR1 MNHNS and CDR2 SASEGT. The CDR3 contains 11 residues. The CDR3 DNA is TGTGCCAGCAGTGAGGATCAGCCCCAGCATTTT. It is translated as CASSEDQPQHF.

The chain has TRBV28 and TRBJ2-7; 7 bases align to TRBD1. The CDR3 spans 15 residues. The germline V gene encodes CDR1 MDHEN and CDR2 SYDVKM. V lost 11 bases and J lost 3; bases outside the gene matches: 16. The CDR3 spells CASETGVLTDYEQYF. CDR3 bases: TGTGCCTCAGAAACAGGGGTGCTAACGGACTACGAGCAGTACTTC.

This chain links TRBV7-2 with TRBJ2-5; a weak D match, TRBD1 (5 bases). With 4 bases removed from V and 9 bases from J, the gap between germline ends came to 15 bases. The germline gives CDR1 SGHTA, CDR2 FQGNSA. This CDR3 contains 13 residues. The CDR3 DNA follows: TGTGCCAGCAGCTCCGCCTTAGCACAGGCCCAGTACTTC. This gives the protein CASSSALAQAQYF.

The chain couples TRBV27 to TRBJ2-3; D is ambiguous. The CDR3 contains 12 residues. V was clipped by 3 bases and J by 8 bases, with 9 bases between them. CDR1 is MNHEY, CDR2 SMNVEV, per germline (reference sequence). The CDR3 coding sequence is TGTGCCAGCAGTTTTCCCCTTGGTACGCAGTATTTT. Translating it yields CASSFPLGTQYF.

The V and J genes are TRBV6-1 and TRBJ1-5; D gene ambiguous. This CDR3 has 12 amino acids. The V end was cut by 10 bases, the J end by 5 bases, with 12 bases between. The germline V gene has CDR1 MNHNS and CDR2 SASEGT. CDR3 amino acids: CATYNRDQPQHF. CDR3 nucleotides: TGTGCCACCTACAATAGAGATCAGCCCCAGCATTTT.

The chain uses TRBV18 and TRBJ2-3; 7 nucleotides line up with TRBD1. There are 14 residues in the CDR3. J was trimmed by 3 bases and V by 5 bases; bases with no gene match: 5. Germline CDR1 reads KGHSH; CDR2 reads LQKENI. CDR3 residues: CASSSATGTDTQYF. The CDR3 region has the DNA TGTGCCAGCTCATCCGCGACAGGGACAGATACGCAGTATTTT.

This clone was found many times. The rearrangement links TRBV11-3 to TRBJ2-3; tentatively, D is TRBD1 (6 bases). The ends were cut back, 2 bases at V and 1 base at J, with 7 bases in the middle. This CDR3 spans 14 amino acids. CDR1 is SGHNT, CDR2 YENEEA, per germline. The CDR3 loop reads CASSLHRGTDTQYF. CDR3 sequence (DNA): TGTGCCAGCAGCTTACACAGGGGCACAGATACGCAGTATTTT.

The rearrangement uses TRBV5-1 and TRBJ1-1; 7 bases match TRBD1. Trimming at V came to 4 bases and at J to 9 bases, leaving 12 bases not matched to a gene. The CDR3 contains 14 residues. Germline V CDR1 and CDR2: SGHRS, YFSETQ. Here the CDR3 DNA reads TGCGCCAGCAGCATAGACAGGGAGTCGCGTAAAGCTTTCTTT. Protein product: CASSIDRESRKAFF. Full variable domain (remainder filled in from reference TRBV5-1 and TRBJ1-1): KAGVTQTPRYLIKTRGQQVTLSCSPISGHRSVSWYQQTPGQGLQFLFEYFSETQRNKGNFPGRFSGRQFSNSRSEMNVSTLELGDSALYLCASSIDRESRKAFFGQGTRLTVV.